These 25 T cell receptor beta chains came from one sample sequenced in a study of blood T cell repertoires in COVID-19. Produced via immunoSEQ multiplex PCR; TCRdb's table is partial and in-frame only. This table has tens of thousands of clones, roughly 80% appearing once. Specimen: peripheral blood. Receptor source: a man older than 75 with acute or convalescent COVID-19.

The rearrangement links TRBV2 to TRBJ2-3; possible D gene TRBD2, 6 bases. The CDR3 is 15 amino acids. Trimming stripped 5 bases from V and 0 bases from J, with 12 bases between. CDR1 is SNHLY, CDR2 FYNNEI, per germline. CDR3 sequence: CASSTGEESTDTQYF. The CDR3 DNA reads as TGTGCCAGCAGTACGGGGGAAGAGAGCACAGATACGCAGTATTTT.

This clone appeared a single time. This sequence joins TRBV3-1 (or the pseudogene TRBV3-2) and TRBJ2-1, with TRBD1 identical over 10 bases. This CDR3 has 14 residues. The germline V gene has CDR1 LGHDT and CDR2 YNNKEL (reference sequence). Trimming cost V 4 bases and J 6 bases; bases outside gene matches: 3. CDR3 coding DNA: TGTGCCAGCAGCCCATGGACAGGGGGCAATGAGCAGTTCTTC. Its translation: CASSPWTGGNEQFF.

This clone was seen a single time. V is TRBV6-5 and J is TRBJ1-5, with D uncertain. Trimming cost V 8 bases and J 3 bases, with 8 bases left between them. CDR1 and CDR2 from the germline V gene are MNHEY and SVGAGI. The CDR3 is 12 residues long. CDR3 DNA sequence: TGTGCCAGCCAGCGTGCCAATCAGCCCCAGCATTTT. Residues: CASQRANQPQHF.

This clone was detected ten times or more. The J gene is TRBJ2-7, the V gene TRBV24-1, with D possibly being TRBD1 (6 bases). Germline assignment: CDR1 KGHDR and CDR2 SFDVKD. Trimming removed 2 bases at V and 5 bases at J, with 9 bases between. The CDR3 spans 13 residues. The CDR3 region is CATSDSRQDEQYF. Written as DNA, the CDR3 is TGTGCCACCAGTGATTCTCGACAGGACGAGCAGTACTTC.

V and J are TRBV7-3 and TRBJ1-1; tentative D call: TRBD1 (6 bases). Germline V lookup: CDR1 SGHTA, CDR2 FQGTGA. Trimming took 0 bases from V and 1 from J, leaving 9 bases between them. The CDR3 has 15 amino acids. In nucleotides, the CDR3 is TGTGCCAGCAGCTTAACAGGGGGGGAGAACACTGAAGCTTTCTTT. This codes for CASSLTGGENTEAFF.

V usage is TRBV3-1 (or the pseudogene TRBV3-2) and J usage is TRBJ2-5, with 8 bases identical to TRBD2. V lost 4 bases, J lost 12 bases, and 10 bases stayed unmatched. Germline CDR1 and CDR2: LGHDT and YNNKEL (reference sequence). The CDR3 length is 13 residues. CDR3 in amino acids: CASSPSWDSGEYF. DNA for the CDR3: TGTGCCAGCAGCCCCTCCTGGGATAGCGGGGAGTACTTC.

The chain links TRBV28 to TRBJ1-2, with D unclear. The CDR3 covers 10 residues. Trimming removed 5 bases from V and 5 bases from J, with 3 bases in between. The germline V gene encodes CDR1 MDHEN and CDR2 SYDVKM. CDR3 nucleotides: TGTGCCAGCAGTCGGTATGGCTACACCTTC. Translation: CASSRYGYTF.

The gene calls are TRBV11-2 and TRBJ1-1, with TRBD1 as a possible D gene (5 bases). The V and J ends lost 4 bases and 4 bases respectively, with 19 bases between them. In germline, CDR1 is SGHAT, CDR2 FQNNGV. This CDR3 contains 16 residues. CDR3 sequence: CASSSAGLLGGTEAFF. The CDR3 DNA reads as TGTGCCAGCAGCTCAGCGGGACTTTTGGGCGGCACTGAAGCTTTCTTT. Looking up the rest from reference TRBV11-2 and TRBJ1-1 gives the full variable domain: EAGVAQSPRYKIIEKRQSVAFWCNPISGHATLYWYQQILGQGPKLLIQFQNNGVVDDSQLPKDRFSAERLKGVDSTLKIQPAKLEDSAVYLCASSSAGLLGGTEAFFGQGTRLTVV.

This rearrangement joins TRBV7-2 to TRBJ2-2; the D is unclear. V was trimmed by 2 bases and J by 1 base, leaving 8 bases between them. Germline values: CDR1 SGHTA, CDR2 FQGNSA. The CDR3 contains 15 residues. The DNA of the CDR3 is TGTGCCAGCAGCTTAAGTCAGATGAACACCGGGGAGCTGTTTTTT. Translating gives CASSLSQMNTGELFF.

The chain joins TRBV9 to TRBJ1-1, with D maybe TRBD1 (6 bases). The CDR3 loop spans 15 amino acids. CDR1 and CDR2 from the germline V gene are SGDLS and YYNGEE. Trimming pared 4 bases from V and 4 bases from J, leaving 17 bases between. CDR3 sequence: CASSSRQALGTEAFF. DNA for the CDR3: TGTGCCAGCAGCTCCCGACAGGCGCTGGGCACTGAAGCTTTCTTT.

This chain joins TRBV9 and TRBJ1-1; 7 bases map to TRBD1. From germline, CDR1 is SGDLS and CDR2 YYNGEE. Germline trimming cut 3 bases from V and 1 base from J; bases unmatched to any gene: 6. The CDR3 extends over 15 amino acids. The CDR3 spells CASSALGQPNTEAFF. For the CDR3, the DNA is TGTGCCAGCAGCGCGTTGGGACAGCCGAACACTGAAGCTTTCTTT.

By share, this clone counts as medium-sized. The chain links TRBV7-6 to TRBJ2-1; D not certain. V shed 5 bases and J shed 6 bases, with 17 bases lying between them. Germline CDR1 and CDR2: SGHVS and FNYEAQ. The CDR3 is 15 amino acids. The CDR3 loop reads CASSPDSALGNEQFF. CDR3 nucleotides: TGTGCCAGCAGCCCAGACTCGGCCTTGGGCAATGAGCAGTTCTTC.

The chain employs TRBV11-3 and TRBJ2-3; 8 nucleotides match TRBD2. The CDR3 contains 17 residues. V was clipped by 1 base and J by 6 bases; unmatched bases: 12. The germline V gene has CDR1 SGHNT and CDR2 YENEEA. CDR3 in amino acids: CASSLGGTSGPRDTQYF. As DNA, the CDR3 is TGTGCCAGCAGCTTAGGAGGCACTAGCGGCCCCCGGGATACGCAGTATTTT.

The chain recombines TRBV5-1 with TRBJ2-5, with TRBD1 as a possible D gene (6 bases). V lost 0 bases and J 2 bases, leaving 14 bases between the germline ends. Germline loops: CDR1 SGHRS, CDR2 YFSETQ. The length of the CDR3 is 16 residues. Here the CDR3 reads CASSLDATGPQETQYF. In DNA, the CDR3 is TGCGCCAGCAGCTTGGACGCGACAGGACCTCAAGAGACCCAGTACTTC. The variable domain in full, with the rest retrieved from reference TRBV5-1 and TRBJ2-5, is KAGVTQTPRYLIKTRGQQVTLSCSPISGHRSVSWYQQTPGQGLQFLFEYFSETQRNKGNFPGRFSGRQFSNSRSEMNVSTLELGDSALYLCASSLDATGPQETQYFGPGTRLLVL.

This chain links TRBV14 with TRBJ2-7; TRBD2 matches at 7 bases. CDR1 is SGHDN and CDR2 is FVKESK in the germline V gene. This CDR3 has 15 amino acids. The J segment lost 6 bases and the V segment lost 0 bases, leaving 8 bases of the junction unmatched. CDR3 amino acids: CASSQDSAGYREQYF. The DNA of the CDR3 is TGTGCCAGCAGCCAAGACTCAGCGGGATATCGCGAGCAGTACTTC.

The chain is built from TRBV6-6 and TRBJ1-1, with D possibly matching TRBD1 (5 bases). The ends were cut back, 0 bases at V and 4 bases at J, with 9 bases in the middle. Germline V gene sequence: CDR1 MNHNY, CDR2 SVGAGI (reference sequence). The CDR3 totals 14 residues. The CDR3 nucleotides read TGTGCCAGCAGTTACTCGACCGGGGGCACTGAAGCTTTCTTT. Residues: CASSYSTGGTEAFF.

This clone has just a few counts. This chain links TRBV5-4 with TRBJ2-1; TRBD2 matches at 10 bases. J lost 6 bases, V lost 0 bases, and 3 bases had no gene match. Germline values: CDR1 SGHNT, CDR2 YYREEE (reference sequence). The CDR3 contains 15 residues. The CDR3 bases are TGTGCCAGCAGCTTGGCAGCGGGGGGGCGCAATGAGCAGTTCTTC. It yields the protein CASSLAAGGRNEQFF. The full variable domain, in which reference TRBV5-4 and TRBJ2-1 provide the parts outside the CDR3, is ETGVTQSPTHLIKTRGQQVTLRCSSQSGHNTVSWYQQALGQGPQFIFQYYREEENGRGNFPPRFSGLQFPNYSSELNVNALELDDSALYLCASSLAAGGRNEQFFGPGTRLTVL.

This chain uses TRBV19 with TRBJ2-7; D not resolved. Trimming removed 1 base from V and 0 bases from J, with 7 bases in between. CDR3 length equals 14 residues. Germline CDR1 and CDR2: LNHDA and SQIVND (reference sequence). CDR3 in DNA: TGTGCCAGTAGTATAGGAGGCGTCTCCTACGAGCAGTACTTC. Encoded protein: CASSIGGVSYEQYF.

This chain joins TRBV13 and TRBJ2-7; 8 bases are a match to TRBD1. The CDR3 extends over 13 amino acids. The V and J ends lost 8 bases and 2 bases, in that order; junction bases with no gene match: 5. Germline CDR1 is PRHDT and CDR2 is FYEKMQ (reference sequence). The CDR3 reads CASSRDRTYEQYF. DNA of the CDR3: TGTGCCAGCTCCCGGGACAGGACCTACGAGCAGTACTTC.

This clone has just one count. The gene calls are TRBV5-1 and TRBJ2-3, with 16 bases that match TRBD2. V shed 0 bases and J 2 bases; nucleotides not matched to a gene: 6. CDR3 length: 19 residues. Germline V gene data show CDR1 as SGHRS and CDR2 as YFSETQ. The CDR3 sequence is CASSLDGTSGRGYTDTQYF. The CDR3 nucleotides are TGCGCCAGCAGCTTGGATGGGACTAGCGGGAGGGGGTACACAGATACGCAGTATTTT.

The chain links TRBV3-1 (or the pseudogene TRBV3-2) to TRBJ2-7, with D possibly TRBD1 on 6 matching bases. The CDR3 is 14 residues long. The V and J ends lost 0 bases and 3 bases respectively, with 9 bases between them. Germline V gene lookup returns CDR1 LGHDT and CDR2 YNNKEL (reference sequence). The CDR3 DNA is TGTGCCAGCAGCCAAGATATAGGGGGCTACGAGCAGTACTTC. As protein: CASSQDIGGYEQYF.

In DNA, the CDR3 is TGCGCCAGCAGTCGGGACTTATCCTACAATGAGCAGTTCTTC. Translating gives CASSRDLSYNEQFF. The chain joins TRBV5-1 to TRBJ2-1; TRBD2 is a possible D gene (6 bases). From germline, CDR1 is SGHRS and CDR2 YFSETQ. The CDR3 is 14 residues long. The V end was cut by 5 bases, the J end by 1 base, with 10 bases between.

The rearrangement uses TRBV4-1 and TRBJ2-7; TRBD2 aligns across 8 bases. Trimming took 3 bases from V and 3 from J; bases not matched to a gene: 4. Germline V gene sequence: CDR1 MGHRA, CDR2 YSYEKL. CDR3 size: 14 residues. CDR3 sequence: CASSQRGADYEQYF. The CDR3 DNA reads TGCGCCAGCAGCCAGCGGGGGGCCGACTACGAGCAGTACTTC.

V usage is TRBV6-5 and J usage is TRBJ1-3; 9 bases match TRBD1. Germline CDR1 is MNHEY and CDR2 is SVGAGI. The J segment lost 2 bases and the V segment lost 6 bases, leaving 5 bases of the junction unmatched. This CDR3 has 15 residues. As DNA, the CDR3 is TGTGCCAGCAGCCCACAGGGGGCGGCTGGAAACACCATATATTTT. Translated: CASSPQGAAGNTIYF.

The rearrangement uses TRBV5-1 and TRBJ1-2; 7 bases line up with TRBD1. Germline CDR1 reads SGHRS; CDR2 reads YFSETQ. With 4 bases clipped from V and 2 bases from J, the junction kept 11 bases outside the gene matches. This CDR3 region has 16 residues. CDR3 in amino acids: CASSRGLGTANYGYTF. The CDR3, as DNA: TGCGCCAGCAGCCGGGGGTTAGGGACAGCCAACTATGGCTACACCTTC.